The 11 T cell receptor beta chains in this list originate from one sample, sequenced in a study of blood T cell repertoires in COVID-19. Assay used: immunoSEQ multiplex PCR; TCRdb lists only in-frame clones, some missing. This sample has tens of thousands of clones, with 84% found just once. Material for sequencing was peripheral blood. The receptors derive from a man in his forties or fifties with acute or convalescent COVID-19.

This chain uses TRBV7-3 with TRBJ2-2; TRBD1 aligns across 11 bases. The CDR3 has 15 residues. The V gene end was trimmed by 5 bases and the J gene end by 6 bases; junction bases not matched to a gene: 5. CDR1 is SGHTA, CDR2 FQGTGA, per germline. In nucleotides, the CDR3 is TGTGCCAGCAGCCGGACAGGGGGCAACTCCGGGGAGCTGTTTTTT. Its translation: CASSRTGGNSGELFF.

The rearrangement links TRBV7-9 to TRBJ2-5, with TRBD2 as a possible D gene (6 bases). V was trimmed by 3 bases and J by 5 bases, leaving 16 bases between them. This CDR3 is built from 15 residues. Germline lookup yields CDR1 SEHNR and CDR2 FQNEAQ (reference sequence). DNA for the CDR3: TGTGCCAGCAGCTTGGGTCGGAGGGGAGTTGAGACCCAGTACTTC. It codes for CASSLGRRGVETQYF.

The chain recombines TRBV19 with TRBJ2-7; TRBD1 might be the D (6 bases). The V and J ends lost 2 bases and 0 bases respectively, with 11 bases between them. This CDR3 has 15 residues. Per the germline V gene, CDR1 is LNHDA and CDR2 is SQIVND (reference sequence). CDR3 nucleotide sequence: TGTGCCAGTAGTATAACTTGGGGACACTCCTACGAGCAGTACTTC. Residues: CASSITWGHSYEQYF.

The V gene is TRBV28, the J gene TRBJ1-3; D is unresolved. The CDR3 has 12 residues. V lost 9 bases, J lost 0 bases, and 6 bases lay in between. Per germline, CDR1 MDHEN and CDR2 SYDVKM. The CDR3 reads CASTSSGNTIYF. The CDR3 bases are TGTGCCAGTACAAGCTCTGGAAACACCATATATTTT.

The gene calls are TRBV7-8 and TRBJ1-2; possibly TRBD1 for D (6 bases). This CDR3 region has 14 residues. V was clipped by 4 bases and J by 8 bases, with 17 bases between them. The V gene's germline CDR1 is SGHVS and CDR2 FQNEAQ. CDR3 region: CASSSQGSSWGYTF. The CDR3 DNA reads as TGTGCCAGCAGCTCACAGGGCTCCTCTTGGGGCTACACCTTC.

Here the CDR3 reads CASSLAGTPYNEQFF. In nucleotides, the CDR3 is TGTGCCAGCAGCTTAGCCGGGACTCCTTACAATGAGCAGTTCTTC. The chain uses TRBV7-3 and TRBJ2-1; maybe TRBD2 (6 bases). The CDR3 totals 15 residues. Germline-derived CDR1 and CDR2 are SGHTA and FQGTGA. V was trimmed by 2 bases and J by 4 bases, leaving 12 bases between them.

The gene calls are TRBV24-1 and TRBJ2-1, with 8 bases matching TRBD1. J was trimmed by 8 bases and V by 4 bases; bases with no gene match: 3. In germline, CDR1 is KGHDR, CDR2 SFDVKD. The CDR3 is made up of 13 amino acids. This CDR3 is CATSDLTGDEQFF. CDR3 DNA sequence: TGTGCCACCAGTGACCTGACAGGGGATGAGCAGTTCTTC.

The chain uses TRBV3-1 (or the pseudogene TRBV3-2) and TRBJ2-3; TRBD1 matches at 8 bases. Germline V CDR1 and CDR2: LGHDT, YNNKEL (reference sequence). J was trimmed by 5 bases and V by 5 bases; bases with no gene match: 9. The CDR3 extends over 15 amino acids. This CDR3 is CASSAQGAGGDTQYF. CDR3 sequence (DNA): TGTGCCAGCAGCGCGCAGGGGGCTGGAGGAGATACGCAGTATTTT.

This chain joins TRBV30 and TRBJ2-2, with TRBD2 as a possible D gene (6 bases). The germline V gene encodes CDR1 GTSNPN and CDR2 SVGIG (reference sequence). The CDR3 contains 14 residues. V was shortened by 8 bases and J by 6 bases, with 19 bases between the two germline ends. The DNA of the CDR3 is TGTGCCCATTTATGGGGGGAGGTCTCCGGGGAGCTGTTTTTT. Protein sequence: CAHLWGEVSGELFF.

The chain uses TRBV13 and TRBJ2-4; 15 bases fit TRBD2. Trimming took 5 bases from V and 2 from J; bases not matched to a gene: 7. Germline V gene data show CDR1 as PRHDT and CDR2 as FYEKMQ (reference sequence). This CDR3 is 18 amino acids long. In DNA, the CDR3 is TGTGCCAGCAGCCCTTGGACTAGCGGGAGGGTGTCCAAAAACATTCAGTACTTC. Its protein is CASSPWTSGRVSKNIQYF.

The chain combines TRBV2 with TRBJ1-1, with D perhaps TRBD1 (5 bases). CDR3 length: 13 amino acids. Germline V CDR1 and CDR2: SNHLY, FYNNEI. The ends were cut back, 6 bases at V and 5 bases at J, with 13 bases in the middle. CDR3 loop: CASRAPGVTEAFF. The CDR3 DNA follows: TGTGCCAGCAGAGCCCCGGGGGTGACTGAAGCTTTCTTT.